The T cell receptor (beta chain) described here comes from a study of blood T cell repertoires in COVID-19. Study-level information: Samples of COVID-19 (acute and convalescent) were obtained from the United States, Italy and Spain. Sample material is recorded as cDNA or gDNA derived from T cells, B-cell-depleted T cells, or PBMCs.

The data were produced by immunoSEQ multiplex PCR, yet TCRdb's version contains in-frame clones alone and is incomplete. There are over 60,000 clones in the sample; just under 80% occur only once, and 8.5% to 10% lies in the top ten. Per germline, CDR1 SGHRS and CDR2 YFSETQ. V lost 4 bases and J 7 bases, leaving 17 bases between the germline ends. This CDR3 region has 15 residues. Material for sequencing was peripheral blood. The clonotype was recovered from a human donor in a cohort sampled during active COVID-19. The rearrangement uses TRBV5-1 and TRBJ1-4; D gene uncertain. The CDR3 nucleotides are TGCGCCAGCAGCGACCCGGTGGGCTCGAGTGAAAAACTGTTTTTT. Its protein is CASSDPVGSSEKLFF.